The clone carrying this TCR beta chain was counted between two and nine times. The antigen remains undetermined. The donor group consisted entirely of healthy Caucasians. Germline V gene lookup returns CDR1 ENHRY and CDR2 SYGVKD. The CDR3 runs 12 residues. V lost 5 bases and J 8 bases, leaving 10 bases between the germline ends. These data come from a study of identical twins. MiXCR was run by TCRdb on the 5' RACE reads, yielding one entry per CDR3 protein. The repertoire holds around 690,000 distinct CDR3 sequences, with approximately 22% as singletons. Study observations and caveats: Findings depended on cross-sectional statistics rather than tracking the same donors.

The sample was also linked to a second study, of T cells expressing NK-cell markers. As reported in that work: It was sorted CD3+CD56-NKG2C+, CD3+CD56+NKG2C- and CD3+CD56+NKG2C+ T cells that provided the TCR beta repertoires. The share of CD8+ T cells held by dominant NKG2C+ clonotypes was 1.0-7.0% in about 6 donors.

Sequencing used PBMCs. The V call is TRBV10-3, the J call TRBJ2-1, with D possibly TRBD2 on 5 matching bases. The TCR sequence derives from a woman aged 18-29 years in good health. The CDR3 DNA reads TGTGCCATCAGTCTCGGGGTAGATGAGCAGTTCTTC. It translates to CAISLGVDEQFF.